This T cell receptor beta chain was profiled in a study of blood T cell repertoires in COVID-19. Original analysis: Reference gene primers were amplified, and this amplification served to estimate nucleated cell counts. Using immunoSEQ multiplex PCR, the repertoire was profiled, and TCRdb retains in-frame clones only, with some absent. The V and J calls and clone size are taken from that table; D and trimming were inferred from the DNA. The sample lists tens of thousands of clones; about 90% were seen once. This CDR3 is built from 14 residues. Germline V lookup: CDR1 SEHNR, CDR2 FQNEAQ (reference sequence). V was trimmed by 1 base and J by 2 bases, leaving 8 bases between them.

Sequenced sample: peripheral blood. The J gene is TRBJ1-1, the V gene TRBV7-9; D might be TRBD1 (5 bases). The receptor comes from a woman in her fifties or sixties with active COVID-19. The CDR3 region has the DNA TGTGCCAGCAGCTTAGGGGGCCTCAACACTGAAGCTTTCTTT. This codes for CASSLGGLNTEAFF.